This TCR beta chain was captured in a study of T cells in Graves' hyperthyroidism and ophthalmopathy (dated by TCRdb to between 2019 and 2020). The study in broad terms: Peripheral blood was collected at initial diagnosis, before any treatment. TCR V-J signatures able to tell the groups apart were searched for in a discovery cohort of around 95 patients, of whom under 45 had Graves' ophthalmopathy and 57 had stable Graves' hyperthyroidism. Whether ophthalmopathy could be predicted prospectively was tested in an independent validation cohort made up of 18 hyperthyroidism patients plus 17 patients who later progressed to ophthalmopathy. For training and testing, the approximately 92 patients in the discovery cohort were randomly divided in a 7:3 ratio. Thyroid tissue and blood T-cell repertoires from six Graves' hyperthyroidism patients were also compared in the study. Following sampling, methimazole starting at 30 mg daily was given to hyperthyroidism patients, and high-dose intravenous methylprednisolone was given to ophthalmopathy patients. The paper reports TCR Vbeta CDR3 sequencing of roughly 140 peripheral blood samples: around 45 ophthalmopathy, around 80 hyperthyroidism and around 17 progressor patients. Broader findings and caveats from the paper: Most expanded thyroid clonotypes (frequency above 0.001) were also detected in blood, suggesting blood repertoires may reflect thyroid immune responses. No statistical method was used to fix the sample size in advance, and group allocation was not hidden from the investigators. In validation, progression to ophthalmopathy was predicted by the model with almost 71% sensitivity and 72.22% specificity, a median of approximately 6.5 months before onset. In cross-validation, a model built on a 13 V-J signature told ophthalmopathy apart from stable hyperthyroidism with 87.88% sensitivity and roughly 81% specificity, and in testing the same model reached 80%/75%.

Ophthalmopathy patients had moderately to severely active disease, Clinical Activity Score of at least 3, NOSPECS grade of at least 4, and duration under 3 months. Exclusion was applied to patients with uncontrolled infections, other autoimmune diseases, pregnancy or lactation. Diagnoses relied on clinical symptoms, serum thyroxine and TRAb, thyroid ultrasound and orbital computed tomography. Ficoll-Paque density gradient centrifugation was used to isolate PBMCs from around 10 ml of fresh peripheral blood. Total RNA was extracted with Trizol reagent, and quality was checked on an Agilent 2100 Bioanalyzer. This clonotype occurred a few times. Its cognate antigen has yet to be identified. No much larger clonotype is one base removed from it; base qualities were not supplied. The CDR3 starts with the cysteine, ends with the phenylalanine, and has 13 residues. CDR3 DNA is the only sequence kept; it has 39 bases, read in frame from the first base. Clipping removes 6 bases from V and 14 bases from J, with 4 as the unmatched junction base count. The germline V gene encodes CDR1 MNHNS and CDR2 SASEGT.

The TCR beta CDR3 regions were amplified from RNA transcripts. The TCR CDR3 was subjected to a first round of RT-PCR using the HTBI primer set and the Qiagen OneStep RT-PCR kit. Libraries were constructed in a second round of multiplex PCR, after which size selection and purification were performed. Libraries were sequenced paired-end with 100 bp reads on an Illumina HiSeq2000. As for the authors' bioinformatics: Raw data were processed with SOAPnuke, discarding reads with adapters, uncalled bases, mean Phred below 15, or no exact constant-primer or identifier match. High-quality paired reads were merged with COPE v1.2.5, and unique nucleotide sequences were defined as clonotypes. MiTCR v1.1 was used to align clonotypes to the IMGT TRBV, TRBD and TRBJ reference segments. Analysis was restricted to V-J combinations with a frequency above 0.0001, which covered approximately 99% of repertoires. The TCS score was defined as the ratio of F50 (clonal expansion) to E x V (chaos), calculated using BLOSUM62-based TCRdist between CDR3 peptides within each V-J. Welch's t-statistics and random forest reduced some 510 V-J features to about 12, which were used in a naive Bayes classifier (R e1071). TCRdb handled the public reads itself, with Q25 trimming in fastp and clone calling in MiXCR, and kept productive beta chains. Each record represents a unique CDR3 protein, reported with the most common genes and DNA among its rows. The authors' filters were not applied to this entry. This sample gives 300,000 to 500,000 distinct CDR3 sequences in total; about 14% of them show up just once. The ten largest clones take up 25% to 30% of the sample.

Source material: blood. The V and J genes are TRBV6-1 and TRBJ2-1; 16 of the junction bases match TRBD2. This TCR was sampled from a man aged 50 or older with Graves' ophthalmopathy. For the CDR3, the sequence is CASRGLAGGPKFF. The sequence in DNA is TGTGCCAGCAGGGGACTAGCGGGAGGGCCGAAGTTCTTC.